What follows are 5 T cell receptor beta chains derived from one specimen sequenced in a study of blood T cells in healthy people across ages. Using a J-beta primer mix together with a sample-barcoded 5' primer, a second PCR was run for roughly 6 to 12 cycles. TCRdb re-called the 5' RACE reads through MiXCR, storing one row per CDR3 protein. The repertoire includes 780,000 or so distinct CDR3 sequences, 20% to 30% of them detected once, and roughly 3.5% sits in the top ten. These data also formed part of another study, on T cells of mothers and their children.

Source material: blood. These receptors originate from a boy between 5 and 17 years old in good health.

Written as DNA, the CDR3 is TGTGCCAGCAGCGTAGCCTGGCCCTCTGGGGCCAACGTCCTGACTTTC. This translates into CASSVAWPSGANVLTF. The chain combines TRBV9 with TRBJ2-6, with D uncertain. The CDR3 is 16 residues long. V was pared by 0 bases and J by 0 bases, with 7 bases between. From germline, CDR1 is SGDLS and CDR2 YYNGEE.

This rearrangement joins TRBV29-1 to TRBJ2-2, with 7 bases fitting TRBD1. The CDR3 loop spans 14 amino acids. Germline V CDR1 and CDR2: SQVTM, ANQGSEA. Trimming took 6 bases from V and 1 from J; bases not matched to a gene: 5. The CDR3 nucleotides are TGCAGCGTGAAACAGGGGTGGAACACCGGGGAGCTGTTTTTT. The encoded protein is CSVKQGWNTGELFF.

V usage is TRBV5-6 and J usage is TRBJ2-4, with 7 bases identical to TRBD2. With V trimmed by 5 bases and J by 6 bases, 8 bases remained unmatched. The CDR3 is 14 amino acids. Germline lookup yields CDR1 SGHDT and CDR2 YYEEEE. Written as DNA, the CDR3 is TGTGCCAGCAGTCCGGGGGGATTGGTAAACATTCAGTACTTC. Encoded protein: CASSPGGLVNIQYF.

CDR3 sequence: CASSLGPLINYEQYF. For the CDR3, the DNA is TGTGCCAGCAGCTTAGGGCCATTAATAAACTACGAGCAGTACTTC. This rearrangement joins TRBV11-2 to TRBJ2-7; D is uncertain. The length of the CDR3 is 15 residues. Germline CDR1 is SGHAT and CDR2 is FQNNGV. The V end was cut by 1 base, the J end by 3 bases, with 13 bases between.

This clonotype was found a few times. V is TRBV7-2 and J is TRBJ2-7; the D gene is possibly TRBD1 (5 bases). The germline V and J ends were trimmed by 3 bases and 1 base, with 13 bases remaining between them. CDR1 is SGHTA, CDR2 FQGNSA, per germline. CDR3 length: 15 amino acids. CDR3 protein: CASSFYQGVSYEQYF. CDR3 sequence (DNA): TGTGCCAGCAGCTTCTATCAAGGGGTGTCCTACGAGCAGTACTTC.